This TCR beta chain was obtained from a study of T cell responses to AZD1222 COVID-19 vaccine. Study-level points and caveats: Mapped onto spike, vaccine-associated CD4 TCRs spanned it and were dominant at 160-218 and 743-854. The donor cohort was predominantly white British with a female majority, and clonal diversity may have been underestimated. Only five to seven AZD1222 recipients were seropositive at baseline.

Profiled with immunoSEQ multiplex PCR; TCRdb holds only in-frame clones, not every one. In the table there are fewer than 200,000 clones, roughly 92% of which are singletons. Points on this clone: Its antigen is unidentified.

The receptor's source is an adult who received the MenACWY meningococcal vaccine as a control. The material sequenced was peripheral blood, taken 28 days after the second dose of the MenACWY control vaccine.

CDR3 amino acids: CASSLYGSSDEQFF. CDR3 coding DNA: TGTGCCAGCAGCTTGTACGGGAGTTCAGATGAGCAGTTCTTC. The chain couples TRBV5-5 to TRBJ2-1; TRBD2 might be the D (6 bases). The CDR3 contains 14 residues. The germline V gene has CDR1 SGHKS and CDR2 YYEKEE (reference sequence). Trimming pared 1 base from V and 8 bases from J, leaving 13 bases between.